This passage covers 26 T cell receptor beta chains from one sample sequenced in a study of blood T cell repertoires in COVID-19. Measured with immunoSEQ multiplex PCR; TCRdb has only the in-frame clones, and not every one. Of over 130,000 clones in the sample, 85% were seen once. The specimen sequenced was peripheral blood. These receptors all stem from a man aged 50-59 years with acute or convalescent COVID-19.

The chain joins TRBV7-3 to TRBJ2-2, with 10 bases identical to TRBD2. V dropped 1 base and J dropped 4; count of bases not matched to a gene: 6. The CDR3 totals 17 residues. Per germline, CDR1 SGHTA and CDR2 FQGTGA. CDR3 in DNA: TGTGCCAGCAGCTTAATCTTCCAGCGGGAGGGCACCGGGGAGCTGTTTTTT. It specifies CASSLIFQREGTGELFF.

Comments on this clone: The same CDR3 is also encoded by other DNA sequences in this sample. This chain joins TRBV30 and TRBJ2-2; tentatively, D is TRBD2 (5 bases). V was cut by 0 bases and J by 4 bases, with 12 bases left in between. CDR3 size: 15 residues. Germline CDR1 is GTSNPN and CDR2 is SVGIG (reference sequence). CDR3 coding DNA: TGTGCCTGGAGTGTAGGGCGGGCGGGCACCGGGGAGCTGTTTTTT. As protein: CAWSVGRAGTGELFF.

The chain recombines TRBV10-2 with TRBJ1-2, with D perhaps matching TRBD1 (6 bases). This CDR3 is built from 14 residues. Trimming pared 8 bases from V and 5 bases from J, leaving 18 bases between. Germline V gene data show CDR1 as WSHSY and CDR2 as SAAADI. Here the CDR3 reads CASGPGQDEYGYTF. CDR3 nucleotide sequence: TGCGCCAGCGGTCCGGGACAAGACGAGTATGGCTACACCTTC.

This chain connects TRBV19 to TRBJ2-3, with 7 bases aligning to TRBD1. Germline V CDR1 and CDR2: LNHDA, SQIVND (reference sequence). With 3 bases clipped from V and 3 bases from J, the junction kept 3 bases outside the gene matches. This CDR3 is 14 amino acids long. CDR3 protein: CASSMRGRTDTQYF. The CDR3 nucleotides read TGTGCCAGTAGTATGAGGGGGCGAACAGATACGCAGTATTTT.

This chain uses TRBV30 with TRBJ1-5; no reliable D call. This CDR3 is 14 amino acids long. The germline V and J ends were trimmed by 7 bases and 0 bases, with 13 bases remaining between them. Germline values: CDR1 GTSNPN, CDR2 SVGIG (reference sequence). The CDR3 loop is CAYRAGFSNQPQHF. The CDR3 nucleotides read TGTGCCTACCGAGCAGGATTTAGCAATCAGCCCCAGCATTTT.

V and J are TRBV5-4 and TRBJ2-1; the D gene is possibly TRBD2 (5 bases). Germline V gene sequence: CDR1 SGHNT, CDR2 YYREEE (reference sequence). There are 12 residues in the CDR3. V was clipped by 4 bases and J by 10 bases, with 12 bases between them. CDR3 loop: CASSVGVAEQFF. The CDR3 DNA sequence: TGTGCCAGCAGCGTTGGGGTAGCGGAGCAGTTCTTC.

This chain's CDR3 is CASSWATGVNTEAFF. The CDR3 DNA follows: TGCGCCAGCAGCTGGGCCACAGGGGTGAACACTGAAGCTTTCTTT. This chain links TRBV5-1 with TRBJ1-1, with 7 bases that match TRBD1. Germline trimming cut 3 bases from V and 0 bases from J; bases unmatched to any gene: 5. Germline CDR1 and CDR2: SGHRS and YFSETQ. The CDR3 extends over 15 amino acids.

The chain couples TRBV10-1 to TRBJ2-2, with TRBD1 as a possible D gene (5 bases). The V and J ends lost 3 bases and 5 bases respectively, with 13 bases between them. Germline V gene data show CDR1 as WNHNN and CDR2 as SYGVQD (reference sequence). This CDR3 spans 15 amino acids. Here the CDR3 reads CASSDTQAPTGELFF. The CDR3 nucleotides read TGCGCCAGCAGTGATACACAGGCACCTACCGGGGAGCTGTTTTTT.

The chain employs TRBV6-2 or TRBV6-3 and TRBJ1-5; 8 nucleotides align to TRBD1. V lost 3 bases and J lost 4; bases outside the gene matches: 5. Germline lookup yields CDR1 MNHEY and CDR2 SVGEGT. CDR3 length: 15 amino acids. Here the CDR3 DNA reads TGTGCCAGCAGTTATTCGGACAGGGCTAATCAGCCCCAGCATTTT. This encodes CASSYSDRANQPQHF.

The gene calls are TRBV27 and TRBJ1-5; 11 bases fit TRBD1. Unmatched junction bases numbered 6, after V lost 5 bases and J lost 9 bases. Germline V lookup: CDR1 MNHEY, CDR2 SMNVEV (reference sequence). This CDR3 has 14 amino acids. The CDR3 DNA sequence: TGTGCCAGCAGTCTGGACAGGGGGCGTCGGCCCCAGCATTTT. Residues: CASSLDRGRRPQHF.

The chain has TRBV28 and TRBJ2-3, with 8 bases fitting TRBD2. This CDR3 region has 16 residues. With V trimmed by 5 bases and J by 0 bases, 7 bases remained unmatched. Germline V CDR1 and CDR2: MDHEN, SYDVKM. CDR3 loop: CASSPHPSGSTDTQYF. DNA for the CDR3: TGTGCCAGCAGTCCCCATCCTAGCGGGAGCACAGATACGCAGTATTTT.

J is TRBJ1-2 and V is TRBV30, with 8 bases lining up with TRBD1. Germline V gene data show CDR1 as GTSNPN and CDR2 as SVGIG (reference sequence). This CDR3 is 18 amino acids long. Germline trimming cut 4 bases from V and 2 bases from J; bases unmatched to any gene: 18. CDR3 loop: CAWTQIYLRTGSNYGYTF. CDR3 nucleotides: TGTGCCTGGACACAAATCTATCTTCGGACAGGGTCCAACTATGGCTACACCTTC.

The genes are TRBV18 and TRBJ2-7; D is possibly TRBD1 (6 bases). The V end was cut by 6 bases, the J end by 6 bases, with 15 bases between. The CDR3 extends over 13 amino acids. Germline assignment: CDR1 KGHSH and CDR2 LQKENI. DNA for the CDR3: TGTGCCAGCTCGTGGGACAAGAACTCCGAGCAGTACTTC. Protein: CASSWDKNSEQYF.

Here the CDR3 reads CASSWDSRNEKLFF. The CDR3 DNA sequence: TGTGCCAGCAGTTGGGACAGCCGGAATGAAAAACTGTTTTTT. The genes are TRBV2 and TRBJ1-4, with 7 bases aligning to TRBD1. Germline V lookup: CDR1 SNHLY, CDR2 FYNNEI. Losses at the gene ends were 5 bases for V and 5 bases for J; bases not matched to a gene: 5. CDR3 size: 14 residues. Complete variable domain (other parts from reference TRBV2 and TRBJ1-4): EPEVTQTPSHQVTQMGQEVILRCVPISNHLYFYWYRQILGQKVEFLVSFYNNEISEKSEIFDDQFSVERPDGSNFTLKIRSTKLEDSAMYFCASSWDSRNEKLFFGSGTQLSVL.

The rearrangement joins TRBV29-1 to TRBJ1-1; D is unclear. Trimming stripped 7 bases from V and 0 bases from J, with 9 bases between. CDR1 is SQVTM and CDR2 is ANQGSEA in the germline V gene. The CDR3 length is 12 residues. CDR3 in DNA: TGCAGCGGGAACCGGGTGAACACTGAAGCTTTCTTT. Translated, it gives CSGNRVNTEAFF.

The V gene is TRBV3-1 (or the pseudogene TRBV3-2), the J gene TRBJ2-3, with 7 bases aligning to TRBD1. Germline values: CDR1 LGHDT, CDR2 YNNKEL (reference sequence). Losses at the gene ends were 4 bases for V and 5 bases for J; bases not matched to a gene: 3. There are 13 residues in the CDR3. The CDR3 coding sequence is TGTGCCAGCAGCCCCAGACAGGGAGATACGCAGTATTTT. It specifies CASSPRQGDTQYF.

The table lists this clone with many counts. The chain carries TRBV4-1 and TRBJ2-1, with D uncertain. Deletions cut 0 bases from V and 7 bases from J, with 13 bases between. The germline gives CDR1 MGHRA, CDR2 YSYEKL. This CDR3 is 15 amino acids long. CDR3 DNA: TGCGCCAGCAGCCAAGATTTGTCGGGTAAAAATGAGCAGTTCTTC. It encodes CASSQDLSGKNEQFF.

About this clone itself: The sample has other DNA sequences that encode this CDR3 too. The V gene is TRBV30, the J gene TRBJ1-3, with 8 nucleotides matching TRBD1. CDR3 size: 15 residues. Germline-derived CDR1 and CDR2 are GTSNPN and SVGIG (reference sequence). V lost 2 bases and J lost 3; bases outside the gene matches: 6. The CDR3: CAWSNRGSSGNTIYF. As DNA, the CDR3 is TGTGCCTGGAGTAACAGGGGGTCCAGTGGAAACACCATATATTTT.

This chain links TRBV5-4 with TRBJ2-1; 13 bases are a match to TRBD2. With V trimmed by 4 bases and J by 9 bases, 7 bases remained unmatched. CDR3 length: 15 residues. Germline-derived CDR1 and CDR2 are SGHNT and YYREEE (reference sequence). The CDR3 sequence is CASSSGTSGMFEQFF. The CDR3 DNA reads as TGTGCCAGCAGCAGCGGGACTAGCGGGATGTTTGAGCAGTTCTTC.

The V and J genes are TRBV28 and TRBJ2-5; TRBD2 might be the D (5 bases). V was pared by 3 bases and J by 2 bases, with 10 bases between. This CDR3 is 14 amino acids long. Germline loops: CDR1 MDHEN, CDR2 SYDVKM. The CDR3: CASSFRTGQETQYF. CDR3 nucleotides: TGTGCCAGCAGTTTTAGGACGGGACAAGAGACCCAGTACTTC.

The chain employs TRBV9 and TRBJ1-1, with D uncertain. Per the germline V gene, CDR1 is SGDLS and CDR2 is YYNGEE. Trimming shortened V by 0 bases and J by 3 bases, and 6 bases separated the two germline ends. The CDR3 sequence is 13 residues long. CDR3 sequence reads: CASSVVSDTEAFF. The CDR3 DNA sequence: TGTGCCAGCAGCGTAGTGTCAGACACTGAAGCTTTCTTT.

This clone was detected once. V gene TRBV2 combines with J gene TRBJ2-2; 9 nucleotides align to TRBD2. V was pared by 8 bases and J by 5 bases, with 6 bases of the junction left unmatched. CDR1 and CDR2 from the germline V gene are SNHLY and FYNNEI. The CDR3 contains 14 residues. The CDR3 DNA follows: TGTGCCAGCGGTTTGAGCGGGAGGACCGGGGAGCTGTTTTTT. Translated, it gives CASGLSGRTGELFF.

The chain is built from TRBV28 and TRBJ1-5, with 8 bases lining up with TRBD1. The CDR3 is made up of 13 amino acids. The germline V gene has CDR1 MDHEN and CDR2 SYDVKM. Losses at the gene ends were 7 bases for V and 8 bases for J; bases not matched to a gene: 7. The CDR3: CASNRGERKPQHF. CDR3 coding DNA: TGTGCCAGCAACAGGGGGGAAAGAAAGCCCCAGCATTTT. The variable domain in full, completed from reference TRBV28 and TRBJ1-5, reads DVKVTQSSRYLVKRTGEKVFLECVQDMDHENMFWYRQDPGLGLRLIYFSYDVKMKEKGDIPEGYSVSREKKERFSLILESASTNQTSMYLCASNRGERKPQHFGDGTRLSIL.

V and J are TRBV7-8 and TRBJ1-4, with D perhaps TRBD1 (5 bases). V lost 5 bases and J 0 bases, leaving 16 bases between the germline ends. CDR3 length: 17 residues. In germline, CDR1 is SGHVS, CDR2 FQNEAQ. The CDR3 DNA reads TGTGCCAGCAGCCCAGCAAAGTCGACAGCAACTAATGAAAAACTGTTTTTT. Residues: CASSPAKSTATNEKLFF. The complete variable domain, with remaining parts taken from reference TRBV7-8 and TRBJ1-4, reads GAGVSQSPRYKVAKRGQDVALRCDPISGHVSLFWYQQALGQGPEFLTYFQNEAQLDKSGLPSDRFFAERPEGSVSTLKIQRTQQEDSAVYLCASSPAKSTATNEKLFFGSGTQLSVL.

This clone was recorded a few times. The chain has TRBV28 and TRBJ2-1; D possibly corresponds to TRBD2 (5 bases). V was pared by 2 bases and J by 6 bases, with 14 bases between. CDR1 MDHEN and CDR2 SYDVKM come from the germline V gene. The CDR3 totals 15 residues. As DNA, the CDR3 is TGTGCCAGCAGTTTAAGGGAGTTCCTCCCCAATGAGCAGTTCTTC. It translates to CASSLREFLPNEQFF.

The chain carries TRBV7-9 and TRBJ1-5; the D gene is possibly TRBD1 (6 bases). Trimming cost V 5 bases and J 5 bases, with 10 bases left between them. Germline-derived CDR1 and CDR2 are SEHNR and FQNEAQ (reference sequence). The CDR3 covers 13 residues. The CDR3 is CASSKQGDQPQHF. In DNA form, the CDR3 reads TGTGCCAGCAGCAAACAGGGTGATCAGCCCCAGCATTTT.